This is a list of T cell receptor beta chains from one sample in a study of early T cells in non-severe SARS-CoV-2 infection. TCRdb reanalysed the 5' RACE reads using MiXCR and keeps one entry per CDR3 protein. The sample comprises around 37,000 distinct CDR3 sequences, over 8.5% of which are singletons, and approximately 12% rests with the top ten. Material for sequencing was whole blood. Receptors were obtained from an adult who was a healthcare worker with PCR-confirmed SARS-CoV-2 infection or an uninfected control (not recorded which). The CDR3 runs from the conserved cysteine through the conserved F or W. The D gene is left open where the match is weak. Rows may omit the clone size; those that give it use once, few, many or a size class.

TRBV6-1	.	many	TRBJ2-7	TGTGCCAGCAGTCCCCGGCAGGGTGCAGCGTCCTACGAGCAGTACTTC	CASSPRQGAASYEQYF
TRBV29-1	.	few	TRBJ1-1	TGCAGCGTGAGACTAGGGGGGAACACTGAAGCTTTCTTT	CSVRLGGNTEAFF
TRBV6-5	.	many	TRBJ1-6	TGTGCCAGCAGCGCCGGACGGGGCGGTTATAATTCACCCCTCCACTTT	CASSAGRGGYNSPLHF
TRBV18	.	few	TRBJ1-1	TGTGCCAGCCGCACGGGGGGGGACGTCGCTGAAGCTTTCTTT	CASRTGGDVAEAFF
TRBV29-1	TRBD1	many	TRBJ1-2	TGCAGCGCCTCACAGGGGAACTATGGCTACACCTTC	CSASQGNYGYTF
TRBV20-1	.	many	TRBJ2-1	TGCAGTGCTAGAGACCCCAATGGTAACAATGAGCAGTTCTTC	CSARDPNGNNEQFF
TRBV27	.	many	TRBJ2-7	TGTGCCAGCGGACGAGGGGGTTTGGCCTACGAGCAGTACTTC	CASGRGGLAYEQYF
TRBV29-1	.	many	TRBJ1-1	TGCAGCGTTGAAGTTTCCGGGGGAACTGAAGCTTTCTTT	CSVEVSGGTEAFF
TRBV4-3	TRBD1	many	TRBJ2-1	TGCGCCAGCAGCCGCCAAGGGACAGGACAAAATTACAATGAGCAGTTCTTC	CASSRQGTGQNYNEQFF
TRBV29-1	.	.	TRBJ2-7	TGCAGCGTTGCCGGGGGCCTCTCCTACGAGCAGTACTTC	CSVAGGLSYEQYF
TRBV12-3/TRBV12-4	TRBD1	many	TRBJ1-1	TGTGCCATCTCCGGACAGGGATCTACTGAAGCTTTCTTT	CAISGQGSTEAFF
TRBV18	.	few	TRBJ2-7	TGTGCCAGCTCACCACACAGGGACTCCTACGAGCAGTACTTC	CASSPHRDSYEQYF
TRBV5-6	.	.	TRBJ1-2	TGTGCCAGCAGCAGAGGGCACTATTATGGCTACACCTTC	CASSRGHYYGYTF
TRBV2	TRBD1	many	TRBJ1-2	TGTGCCAGCAGAACCTCCGGGGACAGGAATGGCTACACCTTC	CASRTSGDRNGYTF
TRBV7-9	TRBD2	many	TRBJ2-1	TGTGCCAGCAGCTTATCCCCGGTGGGGGGGGCCTACAATGAGCAGTTCTTC	CASSLSPVGGAYNEQFF
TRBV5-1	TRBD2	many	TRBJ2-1	TGCGCCAGCAGTTCACTAGCGCGCGTTGATGAGCAGTTCTTC	CASSSLARVDEQFF
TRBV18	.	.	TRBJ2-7	TGTGCCAGCTCACCATCCAGGGGGGCAGCCTACGAGCAGTACTTC	CASSPSRGAAYEQYF
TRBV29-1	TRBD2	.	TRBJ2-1	TGCAGCGTCGCGCTGACTAGCTTCAATGAGCAGTTCTTC	CSVALTSFNEQFF
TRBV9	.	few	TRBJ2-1	TGTGCCAGCAGCGTCACGGTCCTTGGGTATGAGCAGTTCTTC	CASSVTVLGYEQFF
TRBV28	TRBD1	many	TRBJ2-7	TGTGCCAGCAGTTTAAACCCCGGGACAGGGGCACAAGAGCAGTACTTC	CASSLNPGTGAQEQYF
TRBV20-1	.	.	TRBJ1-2	TGCAGTGCTAGAGCGATCGGCTATGGCTACACCTTC	CSARAIGYGYTF
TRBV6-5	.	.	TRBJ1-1	TGTGCCAGCAGTTTAGAATACCAGGGGAACACTGAAGCTTTCTTT	CASSLEYQGNTEAFF
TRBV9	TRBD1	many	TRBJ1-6	TGTGCCAGCAGCGTAGGGACAGGGGGTAATTCACCCCTCCACTTT	CASSVGTGGNSPLHF
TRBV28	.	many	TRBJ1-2	TGTGCCAGCAGTTTAGGGGGGGAACCCGGTGGCTACACCTTC	CASSLGGEPGGYTF
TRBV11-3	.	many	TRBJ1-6	TGTGCCAGCAGCTTAGAGGCAGGACCCAATTCACCCCTCCACTTT	CASSLEAGPNSPLHF
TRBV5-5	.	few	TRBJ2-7	TGTGCCAGCAGCCCTGACAGCTCCCTGTACGAGCAGTACTTC	CASSPDSSLYEQYF
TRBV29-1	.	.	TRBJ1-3	TGCAGCGTTGGCTCTGGAAACACCATATATTTT	CSVGSGNTIYF
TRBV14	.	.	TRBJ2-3	TGTGCCAGCACCATGGCCGCCGCGCGTACGCAGTATTTT	CASTMAAARTQYF
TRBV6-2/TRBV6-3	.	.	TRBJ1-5	TGTGCCAGCAGTTTCCCCGGAGGCGACGGAAATAGCAATCAGCCCCAGCATTTT	CASSFPGGDGNSNQPQHF
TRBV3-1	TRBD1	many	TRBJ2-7	TGTGCCAGCAGCCGCCTAGACAGGGACGAGCAGTACTTC	CASSRLDRDEQYF
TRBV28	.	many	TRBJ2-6	TGTGCCAGCAGTTTGCCGGGGACCGGGGCCAACGTCCTGACTTTC	CASSLPGTGANVLTF
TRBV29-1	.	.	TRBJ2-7	TGCAGCGGCGATGACGGCTACGAGCAGTACTTC	CSGDDGYEQYF
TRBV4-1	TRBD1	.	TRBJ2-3	TGCGCCAGCAGCCTGGGACAGGGCCCTACAGATACGCAGTATTTT	CASSLGQGPTDTQYF
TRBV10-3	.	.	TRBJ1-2	TGTGCCATCAATGGGCAGGAGGGAGGTGGCTACACCTTC	CAINGQEGGGYTF
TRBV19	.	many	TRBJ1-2	TGTGCCAGTGGAACAAGTGGCCTCACAGGCTACACCTTC	CASGTSGLTGYTF
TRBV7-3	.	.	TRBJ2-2	TGTGCCAGCAGCTTCACTTTGAGCGGGGAGCTGTTTTTT	CASSFTLSGELFF
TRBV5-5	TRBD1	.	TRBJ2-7	TGTGCCAGCAGCTTGGGGGACAGGCCTTACGAGCAGTACTTC	CASSLGDRPYEQYF
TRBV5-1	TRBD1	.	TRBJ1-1	TGCGCCAGCAGCTCCGGACAGGGAACCACTGAAGCTTTCTTT	CASSSGQGTTEAFF
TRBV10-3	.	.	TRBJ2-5	TGTGCCACTGCAGAACAAGAGACCCAGTACTTC	CATAEQETQYF
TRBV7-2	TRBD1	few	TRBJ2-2	TGTGCCAGCAGCGTCCTCCCGGTGGGACAGGGTATAGTCGGGGAGCTGTTTTTT	CASSVLPVGQGIVGELFF
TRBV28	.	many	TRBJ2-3	TGTGCCAGCAGTTCTTGGGATACGCAGTATTTT	CASSSWDTQYF
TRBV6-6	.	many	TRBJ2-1	TGTGCCAGCAGTTATCAGGGACGGGACAATGAGCAGTTCTTC	CASSYQGRDNEQFF
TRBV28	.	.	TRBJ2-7	TGTGCCAGCAGGAAAGGGGGGAACGAGCAGTACTTC	CASRKGGNEQYF
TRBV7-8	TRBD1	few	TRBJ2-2	TGTGCCAGCAGGACAGACAGGGGCCTGAACACCGGGGAGCTGTTTTTT	CASRTDRGLNTGELFF
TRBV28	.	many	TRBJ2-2	TGTGCCAGCAGTTCCTTACAGTTTGGCCGGAACACCGGGGAGCTGTTTTTT	CASSSLQFGRNTGELFF
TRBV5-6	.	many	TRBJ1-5	TGTGCCAGCACCCGGGCGGGGTTCGGCGGCCAGCCCCAGCATTTT	CASTRAGFGGQPQHF
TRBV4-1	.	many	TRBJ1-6	TGCGCCAGCAGCCACGGAATCGGGGGTAATTCACCCCTCCACTTT	CASSHGIGGNSPLHF
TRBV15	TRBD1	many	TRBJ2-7	TGTGCCACCAGCAGCGGTCGGGACAGGGTATCCTACGAGCAGTACTTC	CATSSGRDRVSYEQYF
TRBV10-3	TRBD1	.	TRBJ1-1	TGTGCCATCAGGCAGGGGGCCACTGAAGCTTTCTTT	CAIRQGATEAFF
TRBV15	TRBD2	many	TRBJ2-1	TGTGCCACCAGCAGAGATTGGGGGGGAGGAGACAATGAGCAGTTCTTC	CATSRDWGGGDNEQFF